This T cell receptor beta chain was sequenced for a study of T cells after somatic rescue of genetic block. CDR3 length: 15 residues. V lost 1 base to trimming and J lost 1 base, with 9 bases between them. Looked up from germline, CDR1 is SGHNT and CDR2 is YYREEE (reference sequence). The repertoire was sequenced with immunoSEQ multiplex PCR; TCRdb's copy has only in-frame clones and lacks some. The sample carries approximately 16,000 clones, 55% to 75% recorded once. Sequenced input: peripheral blood mononuclear cells (PBMCs). The clonotype comes from a man younger than 35. This chain links TRBV5-4 with TRBJ2-4, with D possibly TRBD2 on 7 matching bases. The CDR3 reads CASSLRGAAKNIQYF. The CDR3 DNA is TGTGCCAGCAGCTTGCGGGGGGCGGCCAAAAACATTCAGTACTTC.